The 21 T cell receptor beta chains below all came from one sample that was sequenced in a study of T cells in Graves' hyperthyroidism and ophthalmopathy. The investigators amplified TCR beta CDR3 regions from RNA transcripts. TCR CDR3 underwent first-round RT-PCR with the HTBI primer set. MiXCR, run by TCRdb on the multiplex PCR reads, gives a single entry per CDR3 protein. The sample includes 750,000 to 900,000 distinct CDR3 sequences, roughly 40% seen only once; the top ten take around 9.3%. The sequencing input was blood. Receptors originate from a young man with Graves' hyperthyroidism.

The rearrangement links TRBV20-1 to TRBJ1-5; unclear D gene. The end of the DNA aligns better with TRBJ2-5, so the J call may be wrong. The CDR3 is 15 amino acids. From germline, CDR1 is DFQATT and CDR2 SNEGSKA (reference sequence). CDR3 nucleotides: TGCAGTGCTAGGGGAACCAGGATTAGCAATCAGCCCCAGTACTTC. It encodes CSARGTRISNQPQYF.

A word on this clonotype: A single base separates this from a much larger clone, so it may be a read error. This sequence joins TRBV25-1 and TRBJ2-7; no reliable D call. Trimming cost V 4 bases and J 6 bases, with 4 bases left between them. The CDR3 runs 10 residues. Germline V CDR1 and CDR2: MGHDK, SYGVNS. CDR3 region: CASSAREQYF. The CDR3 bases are TGTGCCAGCAGTGCCCGCGAGCAGTACTTC.

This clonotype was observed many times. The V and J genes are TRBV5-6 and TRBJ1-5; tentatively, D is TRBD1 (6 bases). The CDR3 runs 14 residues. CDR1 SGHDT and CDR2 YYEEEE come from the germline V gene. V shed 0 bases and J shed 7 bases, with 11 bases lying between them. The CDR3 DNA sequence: TGTGCCAGCAGCTTGGGAACAGGGAAACAGCCCCAGCATTTT. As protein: CASSLGTGKQPQHF.

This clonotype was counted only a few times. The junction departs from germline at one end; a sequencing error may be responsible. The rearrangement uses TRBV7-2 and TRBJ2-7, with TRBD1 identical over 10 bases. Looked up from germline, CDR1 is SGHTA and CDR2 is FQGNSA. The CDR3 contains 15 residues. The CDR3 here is CASSFSGTGEYEQYF. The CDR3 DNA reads TGCGCCAGCAGCTTTTCCGGGACAGGGGAATACGAGCAGTACTTC.

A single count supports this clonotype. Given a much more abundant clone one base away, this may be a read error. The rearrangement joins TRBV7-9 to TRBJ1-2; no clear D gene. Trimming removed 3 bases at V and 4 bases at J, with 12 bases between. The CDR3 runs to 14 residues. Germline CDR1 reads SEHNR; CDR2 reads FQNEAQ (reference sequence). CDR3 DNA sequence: TGTGCCAGCAGCTTGCAAACGGTGGGCTATGGCTACACCTTC. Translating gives CASSLQTVGYGYTF.

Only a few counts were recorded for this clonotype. The CDR3 DNA reads TGCAGTGCTAGACGGCGTGAGCGGGGGACGGGGGAGCAGTACTTC. Its protein product is CSARRRERGTGEQYF. The V and J genes are TRBV20-1 and TRBJ2-7, with TRBD2 matching over 8 bases. The trim removed 2 bases at V and 7 bases at J, leaving 13 bases unmatched. CDR1 is DFQATT and CDR2 is SNEGSKA in the germline V gene (reference sequence). The CDR3 loop spans 15 amino acids.

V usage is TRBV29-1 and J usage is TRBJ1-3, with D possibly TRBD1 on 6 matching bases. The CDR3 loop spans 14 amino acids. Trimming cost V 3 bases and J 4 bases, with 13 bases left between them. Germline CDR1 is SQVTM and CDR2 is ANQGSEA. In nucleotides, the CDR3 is TGCAGCGTTGATGGGGGGGCCGGGGGAAACACCATATATTTT. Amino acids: CSVDGGAGGNTIYF.

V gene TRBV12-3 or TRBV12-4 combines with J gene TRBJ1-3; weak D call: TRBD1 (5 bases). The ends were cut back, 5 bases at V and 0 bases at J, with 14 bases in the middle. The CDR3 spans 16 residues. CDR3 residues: CASSPAGASSGNTIYF. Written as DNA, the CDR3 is TGTGCCAGCAGTCCGGCTGGGGCCAGCTCTGGAAACACCATATATTTT.

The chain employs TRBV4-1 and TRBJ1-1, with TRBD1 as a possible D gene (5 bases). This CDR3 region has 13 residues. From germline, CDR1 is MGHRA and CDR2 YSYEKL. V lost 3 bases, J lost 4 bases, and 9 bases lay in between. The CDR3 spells CASSQTETTEAFF. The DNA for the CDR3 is TGCGCCAGCAGCCAGACAGAGACCACTGAAGCTTTCTTT.

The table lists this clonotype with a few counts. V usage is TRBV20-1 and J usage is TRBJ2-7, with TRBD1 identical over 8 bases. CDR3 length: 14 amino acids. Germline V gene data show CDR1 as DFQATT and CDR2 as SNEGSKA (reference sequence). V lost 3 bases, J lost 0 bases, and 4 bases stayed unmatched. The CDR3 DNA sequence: TGCAGTGCTAGGGACAGGGTGGGCTCCTACGAGCAGTACTTC. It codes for CSARDRVGSYEQYF.

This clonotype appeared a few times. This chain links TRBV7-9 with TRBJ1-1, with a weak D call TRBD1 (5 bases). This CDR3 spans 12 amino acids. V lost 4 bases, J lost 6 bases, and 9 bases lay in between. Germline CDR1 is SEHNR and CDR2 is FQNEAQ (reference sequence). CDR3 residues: CASSSRVSEAFF. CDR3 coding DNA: TGTGCCAGCAGCTCCAGGGTTTCTGAAGCTTTCTTT.

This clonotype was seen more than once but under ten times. The DNA of the CDR3 is TGTGCCAGCAGCCCGGGGAGGGAAAAAATGTCGGACACTGAAGCTTTCTTT. It encodes CASSPGREKMSDTEAFF. The chain joins TRBV9 to TRBJ1-1, with unresolved D. The CDR3 sequence is 17 residues long. Trimming left V 4 bases short and J 3 bases short, with 22 bases between. CDR1 is SGDLS and CDR2 is YYNGEE in the germline V gene.

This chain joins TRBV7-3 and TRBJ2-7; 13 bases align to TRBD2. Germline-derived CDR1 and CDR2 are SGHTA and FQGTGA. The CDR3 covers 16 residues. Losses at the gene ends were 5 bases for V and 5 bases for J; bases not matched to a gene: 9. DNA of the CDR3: TGTGCCAGCAGCGAGGGGACTAGCGGGGCCCACCACGAGCAGTACTTC. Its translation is CASSEGTSGAHHEQYF. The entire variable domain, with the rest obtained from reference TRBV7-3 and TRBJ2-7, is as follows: GAGVSQTPSNKVTEKGKYVELRCDPISGHTALYWYRQSLGQGPEFLIYFQGTGAADDSGLPNDRFFAVRPEGSVSTLKIQRTERGDSAVYLCASSEGTSGAHHEQYFGPGTRLTVT.

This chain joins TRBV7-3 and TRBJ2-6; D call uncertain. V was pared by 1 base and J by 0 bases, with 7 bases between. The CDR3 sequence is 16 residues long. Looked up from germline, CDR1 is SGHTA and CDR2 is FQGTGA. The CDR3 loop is CASSLRGDSGANVLTF. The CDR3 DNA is TGTGCCAGCAGCTTAAGAGGAGACTCTGGGGCCAACGTCCTGACTTTC. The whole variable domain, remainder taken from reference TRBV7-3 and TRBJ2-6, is GAGVSQTPSNKVTEKGKYVELRCDPISGHTALYWYRQSLGQGPEFLIYFQGTGAADDSGLPNDRFFAVRPEGSVSTLKIQRTERGDSAVYLCASSLRGDSGANVLTFGAGSRLTVL.

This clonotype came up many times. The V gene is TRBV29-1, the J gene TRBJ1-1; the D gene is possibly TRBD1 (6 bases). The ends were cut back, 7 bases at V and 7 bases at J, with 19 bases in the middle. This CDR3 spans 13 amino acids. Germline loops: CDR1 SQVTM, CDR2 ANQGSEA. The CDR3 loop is CSGNRGDRGEAFF. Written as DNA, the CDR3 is TGCAGCGGGAATAGGGGGGATCGAGGTGAAGCTTTCTTT.

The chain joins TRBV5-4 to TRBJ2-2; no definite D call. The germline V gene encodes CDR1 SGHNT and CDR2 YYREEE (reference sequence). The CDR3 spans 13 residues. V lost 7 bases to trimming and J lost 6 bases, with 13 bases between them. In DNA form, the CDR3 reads TGTGCCAGCGCCCCACATGGCTCCGGGGAGCTGTTTTTT. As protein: CASAPHGSGELFF.

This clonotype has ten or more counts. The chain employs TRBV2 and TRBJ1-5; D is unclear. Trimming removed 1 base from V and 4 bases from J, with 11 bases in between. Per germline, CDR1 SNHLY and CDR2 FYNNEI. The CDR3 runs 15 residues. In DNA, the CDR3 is TGTGCCAGCAGTGAAGGGAGGGCGAGGAATCAGCCCCAGCATTTT. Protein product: CASSEGRARNQPQHF.

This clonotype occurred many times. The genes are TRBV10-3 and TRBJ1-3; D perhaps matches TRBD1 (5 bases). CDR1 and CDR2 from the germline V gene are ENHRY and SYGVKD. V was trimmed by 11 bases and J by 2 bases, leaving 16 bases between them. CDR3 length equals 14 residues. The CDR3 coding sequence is TGTGCCCTCGCTGGGACGGAGCCTGGAAACACCATATATTTT. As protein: CALAGTEPGNTIYF.

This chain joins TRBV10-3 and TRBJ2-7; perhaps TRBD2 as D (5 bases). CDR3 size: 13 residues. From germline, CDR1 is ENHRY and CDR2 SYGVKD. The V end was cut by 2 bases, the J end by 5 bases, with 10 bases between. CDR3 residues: CAISETRADEQYF. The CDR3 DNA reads TGTGCCATCAGTGAGACGAGGGCGGACGAGCAGTACTTC.

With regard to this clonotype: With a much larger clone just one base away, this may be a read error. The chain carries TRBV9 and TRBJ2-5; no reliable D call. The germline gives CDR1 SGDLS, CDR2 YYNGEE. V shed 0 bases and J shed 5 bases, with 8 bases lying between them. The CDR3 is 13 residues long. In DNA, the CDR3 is TGTGCCAGCAGCGTAGAGGCGGAGGAGACCCAGTACTTC. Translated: CASSVEAEETQYF. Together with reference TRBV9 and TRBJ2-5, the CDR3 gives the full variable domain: DSGVTQTPKHLITATGQRVTLRCSPRSGDLSVYWYQQSLDQGLQFLIQYYNGEERAKGNILERFSAQQFPDLHSELNLSSLELGDSALYFCASSVEAEETQYFGPGTRLLVL.

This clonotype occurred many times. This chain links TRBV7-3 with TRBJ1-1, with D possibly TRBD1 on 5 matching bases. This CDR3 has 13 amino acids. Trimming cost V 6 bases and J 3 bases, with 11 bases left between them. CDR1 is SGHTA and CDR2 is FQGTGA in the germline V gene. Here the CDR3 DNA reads TGTGCCAGCAGTCAAACAGGAGACACTGAAGCTTTCTTT. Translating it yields CASSQTGDTEAFF. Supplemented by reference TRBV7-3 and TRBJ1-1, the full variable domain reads GAGVSQTPSNKVTEKGKYVELRCDPISGHTALYWYRQSLGQGPEFLIYFQGTGAADDSGLPNDRFFAVRPEGSVSTLKIQRTERGDSAVYLCASSQTGDTEAFFGQGTRLTVV.